Here is one TCR beta chain with its context. This sample was included in a study of shared T cell receptors in the human thymus. Clones were read by immunoSEQ multiplex PCR, and TCRdb kept only the in-frame ones, dropping some. The sample shows about 540,000 clones, 75% to 80% of them seen only once. The CDR3 contains 17 residues. V shed 0 bases and J 0 bases; nucleotides not matched to a gene: 7. Germline V lookup: CDR1 SGHNT, CDR2 YYREEE (reference sequence). This sample was shared with a second study, whose subject was human thymus T cells. Per that study: Thymic samples were excised during corrective heart operations. Thymic and blood repertoires seemed to favor certain V and J genes. Related studies noted strongly shared thymic repertoires across unrelated people.

This TCR was recovered from a boy younger than two with a congenital heart defect. J is TRBJ2-5 and V is TRBV5-4, with TRBD2 matching over 8 bases. Sequenced material: thymocytes. The CDR3 DNA sequence: TGTGCCAGCAGCTTGGCCTTTAGCGGGAAGTACCAAGAGACCCAGTACTTC. As protein: CASSLAFSGKYQETQYF.